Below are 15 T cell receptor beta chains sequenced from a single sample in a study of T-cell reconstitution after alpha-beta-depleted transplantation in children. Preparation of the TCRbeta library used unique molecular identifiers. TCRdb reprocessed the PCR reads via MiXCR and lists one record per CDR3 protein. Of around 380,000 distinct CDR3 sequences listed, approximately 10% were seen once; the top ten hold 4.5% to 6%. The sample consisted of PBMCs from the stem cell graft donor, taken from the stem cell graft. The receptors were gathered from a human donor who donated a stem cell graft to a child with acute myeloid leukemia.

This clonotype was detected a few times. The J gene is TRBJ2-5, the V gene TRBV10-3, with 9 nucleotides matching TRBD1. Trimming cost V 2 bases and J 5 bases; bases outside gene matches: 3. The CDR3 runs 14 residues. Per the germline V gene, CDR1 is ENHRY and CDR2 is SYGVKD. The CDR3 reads CAISEGTGLETQYF. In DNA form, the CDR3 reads TGTGCCATCAGTGAGGGGACAGGGTTGGAGACCCAGTACTTC.

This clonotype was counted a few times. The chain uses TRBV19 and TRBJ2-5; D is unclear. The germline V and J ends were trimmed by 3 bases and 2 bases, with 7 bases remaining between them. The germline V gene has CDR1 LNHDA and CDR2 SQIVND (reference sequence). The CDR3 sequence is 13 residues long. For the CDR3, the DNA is TGTGCCAGTAGTATCCAGAAACAAGAGACCCAGTACTTC. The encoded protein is CASSIQKQETQYF.

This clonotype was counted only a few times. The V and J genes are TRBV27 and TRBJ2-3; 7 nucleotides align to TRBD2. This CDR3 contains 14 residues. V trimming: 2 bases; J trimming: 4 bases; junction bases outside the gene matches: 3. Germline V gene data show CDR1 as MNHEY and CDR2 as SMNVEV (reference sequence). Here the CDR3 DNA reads TGTGCCAGCAGTTTAAGGCGGGGGTCAGATACGCAGTATTTT. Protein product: CASSLRRGSDTQYF.

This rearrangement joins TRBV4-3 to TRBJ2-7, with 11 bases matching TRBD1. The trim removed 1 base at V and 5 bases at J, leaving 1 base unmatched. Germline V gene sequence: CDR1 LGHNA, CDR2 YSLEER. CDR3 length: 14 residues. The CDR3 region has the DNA TGCGCCAGCAGCCAAGGGACAGGGGGCGACGAGCAGTACTTC. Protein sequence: CASSQGTGGDEQYF.

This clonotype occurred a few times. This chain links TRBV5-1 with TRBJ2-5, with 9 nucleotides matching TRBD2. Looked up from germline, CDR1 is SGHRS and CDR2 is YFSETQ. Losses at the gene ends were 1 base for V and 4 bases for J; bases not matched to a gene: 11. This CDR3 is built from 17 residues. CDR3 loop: CASSLLPGGRAGETQYF. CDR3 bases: TGCGCCAGCAGCTTGCTCCCCGGCGGGAGGGCCGGAGAGACCCAGTACTTC. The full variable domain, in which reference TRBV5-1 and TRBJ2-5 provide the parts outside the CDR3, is KAGVTQTPRYLIKTRGQQVTLSCSPISGHRSVSWYQQTPGQGLQFLFEYFSETQRNKGNFPGRFSGRQFSNSRSEMNVSTLELGDSALYLCASSLLPGGRAGETQYFGPGTRLLVL.

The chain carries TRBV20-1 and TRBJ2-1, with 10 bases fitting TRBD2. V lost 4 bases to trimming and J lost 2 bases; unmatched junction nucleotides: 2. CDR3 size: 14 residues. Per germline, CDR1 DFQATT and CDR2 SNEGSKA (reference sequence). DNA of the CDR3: TGCAGTGCTAAAGCGGGGGGGCCCTACAATGAGCAGTTCTTC. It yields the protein CSAKAGGPYNEQFF.

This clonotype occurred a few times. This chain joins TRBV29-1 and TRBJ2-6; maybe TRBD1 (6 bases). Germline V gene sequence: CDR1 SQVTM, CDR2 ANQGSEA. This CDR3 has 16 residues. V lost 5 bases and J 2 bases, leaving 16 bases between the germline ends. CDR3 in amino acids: CSVIEGQGPGANVLTF. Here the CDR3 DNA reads TGCAGCGTTATAGAGGGGCAGGGGCCTGGGGCCAACGTCCTGACTTTC.

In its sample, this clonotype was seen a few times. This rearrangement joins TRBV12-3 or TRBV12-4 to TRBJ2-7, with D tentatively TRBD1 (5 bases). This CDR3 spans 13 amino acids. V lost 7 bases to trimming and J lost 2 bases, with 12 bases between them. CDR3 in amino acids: CASTWTTAYEQYF. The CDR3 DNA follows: TGTGCCAGCACTTGGACAACCGCCTACGAGCAGTACTTC.

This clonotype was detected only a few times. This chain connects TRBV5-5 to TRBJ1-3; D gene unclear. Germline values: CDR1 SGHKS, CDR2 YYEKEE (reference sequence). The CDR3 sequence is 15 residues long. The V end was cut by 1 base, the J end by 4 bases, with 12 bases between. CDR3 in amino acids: CASSLFIEPGNTIYF. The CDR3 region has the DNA TGTGCCAGCAGCTTGTTCATAGAACCGGGAAACACCATATATTTT.

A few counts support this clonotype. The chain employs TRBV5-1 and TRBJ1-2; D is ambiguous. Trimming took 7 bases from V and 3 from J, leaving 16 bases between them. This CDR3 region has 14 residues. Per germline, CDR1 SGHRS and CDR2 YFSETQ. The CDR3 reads CASGLGEGYYGYTF. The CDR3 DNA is TGCGCCAGCGGACTCGGAGAAGGCTACTATGGCTACACCTTC.

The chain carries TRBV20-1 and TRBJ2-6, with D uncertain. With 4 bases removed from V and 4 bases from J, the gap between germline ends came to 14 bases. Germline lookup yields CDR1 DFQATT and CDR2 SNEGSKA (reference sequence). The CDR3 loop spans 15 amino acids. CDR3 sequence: CSATTQNSGANVLTF. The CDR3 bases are TGCAGTGCTACGACGCAAAACTCCGGGGCCAACGTCCTGACTTTC.

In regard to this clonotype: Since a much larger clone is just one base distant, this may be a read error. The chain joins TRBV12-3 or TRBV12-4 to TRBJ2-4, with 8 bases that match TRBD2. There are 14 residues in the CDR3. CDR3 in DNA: TGTGCCAGCAGGGACGGGGGGGCCTTAAACAGTCAGTACTTC. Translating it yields CASRDGGALNSQYF.

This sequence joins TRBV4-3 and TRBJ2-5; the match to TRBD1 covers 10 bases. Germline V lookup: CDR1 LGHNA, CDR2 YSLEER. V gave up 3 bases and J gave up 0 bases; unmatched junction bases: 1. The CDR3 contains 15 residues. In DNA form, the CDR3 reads TGCGCCAGCAGCCAGGGACAGGGGAACCAAGAGACCCAGTACTTC. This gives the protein CASSQGQGNQETQYF.

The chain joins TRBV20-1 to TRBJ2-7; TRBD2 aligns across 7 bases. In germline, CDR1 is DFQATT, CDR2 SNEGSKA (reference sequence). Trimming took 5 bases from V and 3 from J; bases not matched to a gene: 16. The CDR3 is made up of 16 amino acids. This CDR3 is CSASGRSGGSNYEQYF. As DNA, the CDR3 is TGCAGTGCTTCCGGCCGGAGTGGCGGGAGTAACTACGAGCAGTACTTC.

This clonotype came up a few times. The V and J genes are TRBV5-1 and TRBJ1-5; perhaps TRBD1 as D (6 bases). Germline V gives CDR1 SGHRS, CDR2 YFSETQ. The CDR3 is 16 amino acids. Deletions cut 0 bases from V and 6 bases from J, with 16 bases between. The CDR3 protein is CASSLDGRGMGQPQHF. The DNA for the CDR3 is TGCGCCAGCAGCTTGGACGGCAGGGGTATGGGTCAGCCCCAGCATTTT.